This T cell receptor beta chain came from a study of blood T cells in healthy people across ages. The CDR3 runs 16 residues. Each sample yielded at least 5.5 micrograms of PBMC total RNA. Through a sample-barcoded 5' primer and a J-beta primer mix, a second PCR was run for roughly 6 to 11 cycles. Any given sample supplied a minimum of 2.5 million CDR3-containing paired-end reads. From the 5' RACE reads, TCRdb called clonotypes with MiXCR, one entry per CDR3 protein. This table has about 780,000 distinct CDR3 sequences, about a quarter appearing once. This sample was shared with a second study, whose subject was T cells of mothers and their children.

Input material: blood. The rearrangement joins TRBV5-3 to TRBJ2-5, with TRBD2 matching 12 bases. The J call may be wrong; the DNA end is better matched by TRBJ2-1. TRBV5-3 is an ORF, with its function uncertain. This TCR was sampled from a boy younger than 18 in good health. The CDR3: CARSLGLAGGLQEQFF. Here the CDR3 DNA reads TGTGCCAGAAGCTTGGGCCTAGCGGGGGGGCTTCAGGAGCAGTTCTTC.